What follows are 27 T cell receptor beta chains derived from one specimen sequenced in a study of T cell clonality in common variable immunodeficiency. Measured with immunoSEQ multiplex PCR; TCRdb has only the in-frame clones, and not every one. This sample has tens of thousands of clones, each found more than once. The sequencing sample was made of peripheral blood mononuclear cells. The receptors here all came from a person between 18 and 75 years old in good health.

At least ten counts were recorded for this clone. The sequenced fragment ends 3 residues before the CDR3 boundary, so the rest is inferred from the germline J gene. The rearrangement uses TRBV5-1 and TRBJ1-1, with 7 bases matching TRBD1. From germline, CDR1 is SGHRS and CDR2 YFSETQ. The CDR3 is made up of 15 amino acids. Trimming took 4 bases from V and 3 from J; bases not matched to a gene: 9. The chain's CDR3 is CASSLNRGSHTEAFF. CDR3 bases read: TGCGCCAGCAGCCTCAACAGGGGTTCCCACACTGAA.

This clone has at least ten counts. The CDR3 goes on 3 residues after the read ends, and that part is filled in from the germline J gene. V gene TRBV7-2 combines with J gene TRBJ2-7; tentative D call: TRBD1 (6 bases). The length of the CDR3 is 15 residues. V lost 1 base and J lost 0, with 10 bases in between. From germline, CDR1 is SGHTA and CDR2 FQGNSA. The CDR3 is CASSLVVDSSYEQYF. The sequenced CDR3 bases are TGTGCCAGCAGCTTAGTAGTGGACAGCTCCTACGAG. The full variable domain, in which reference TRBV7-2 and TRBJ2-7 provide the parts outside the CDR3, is GAGVSQSPSNKVTEKGKDVELRCDPISGHTALYWYRQSLGQGLEFLIYFQGNSAPDKSGLPSDRFSAERTGGSVSTLTIQRTQQEDSAVYLCASSLVVDSSYEQYFGPGTRLTVT.

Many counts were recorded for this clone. The CDR3 loop is CAISEKPGASTEAFF. CDR3 DNA, as far as it was read: TGTGCCATCAGTGAGAAACCTGGGGCATCCACTGAA. The chain employs TRBV10-3 and TRBJ1-1; D is possibly TRBD1 (5 bases). The read falls 3 residues short of the CDR3 end, and the missing part is taken from the germline J gene. Trimming pared 2 bases from V and 4 bases from J, leaving 14 bases between. This CDR3 spans 15 amino acids. In germline, CDR1 is ENHRY, CDR2 SYGVKD.

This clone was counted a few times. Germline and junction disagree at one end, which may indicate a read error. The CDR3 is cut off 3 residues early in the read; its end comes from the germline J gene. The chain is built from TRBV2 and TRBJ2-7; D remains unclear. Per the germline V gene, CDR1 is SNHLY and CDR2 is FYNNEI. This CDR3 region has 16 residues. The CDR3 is CASSEPPSLGSSEQYF. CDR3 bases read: TGTGCCAGCAGTGAACCTCCGTCCCTGGGCTCCTCCGAG.

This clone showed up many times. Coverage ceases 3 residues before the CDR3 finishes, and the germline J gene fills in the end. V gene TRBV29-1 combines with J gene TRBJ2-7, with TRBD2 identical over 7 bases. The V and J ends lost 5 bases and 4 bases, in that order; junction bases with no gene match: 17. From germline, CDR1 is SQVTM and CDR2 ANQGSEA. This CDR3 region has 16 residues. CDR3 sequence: CSVLGELGWGGYEQYF. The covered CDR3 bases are TGCAGCGTTTTGGGGGAGTTGGGTTGGGGGGGGTACGAG.

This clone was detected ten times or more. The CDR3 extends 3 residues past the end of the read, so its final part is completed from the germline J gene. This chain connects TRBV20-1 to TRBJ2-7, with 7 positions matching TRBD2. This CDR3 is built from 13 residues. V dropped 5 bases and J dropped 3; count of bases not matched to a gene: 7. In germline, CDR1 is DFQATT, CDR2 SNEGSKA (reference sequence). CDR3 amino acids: CSAPTSYGYEQYF. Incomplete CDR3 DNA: TGCAGTGCTCCGACTAGCTACGGCTACGAG.

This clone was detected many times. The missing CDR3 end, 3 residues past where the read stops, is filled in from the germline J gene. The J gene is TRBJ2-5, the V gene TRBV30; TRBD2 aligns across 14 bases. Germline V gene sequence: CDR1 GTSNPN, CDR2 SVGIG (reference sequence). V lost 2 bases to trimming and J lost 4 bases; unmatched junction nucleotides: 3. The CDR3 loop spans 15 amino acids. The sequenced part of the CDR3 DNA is TGTGCCTGGAGTTCGGGGACTAGCGGGGGAGAGACC. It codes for CAWSSGTSGGET. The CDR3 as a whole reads CAWSSGTSGGETQYF.

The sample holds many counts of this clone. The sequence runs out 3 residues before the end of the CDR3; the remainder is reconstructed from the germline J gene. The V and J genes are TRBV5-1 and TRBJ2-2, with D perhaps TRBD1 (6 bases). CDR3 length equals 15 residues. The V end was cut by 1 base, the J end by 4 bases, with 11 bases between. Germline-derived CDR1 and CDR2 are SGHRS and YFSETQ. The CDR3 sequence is CASSLLQGLTGELFF. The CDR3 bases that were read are TGCGCCAGCAGCTTGCTACAGGGCCTCACCGGGGAG.

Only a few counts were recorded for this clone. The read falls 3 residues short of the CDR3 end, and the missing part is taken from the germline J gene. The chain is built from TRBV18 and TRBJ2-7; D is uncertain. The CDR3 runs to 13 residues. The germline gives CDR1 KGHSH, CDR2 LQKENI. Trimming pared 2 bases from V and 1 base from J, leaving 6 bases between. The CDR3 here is CASSPWQSYEQYF. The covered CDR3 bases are TGTGCCAGCTCACCATGGCAGTCCTACGAG.

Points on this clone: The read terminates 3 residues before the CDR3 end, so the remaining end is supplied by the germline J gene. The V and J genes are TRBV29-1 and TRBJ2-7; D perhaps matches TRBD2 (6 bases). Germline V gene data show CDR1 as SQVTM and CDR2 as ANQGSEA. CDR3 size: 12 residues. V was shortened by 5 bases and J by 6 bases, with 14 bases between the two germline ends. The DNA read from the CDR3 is TGCAGCGTTCGGGACTTCCTCGGCGAG. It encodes CSVRDFLGE. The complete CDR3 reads CSVRDFLGEQYF.

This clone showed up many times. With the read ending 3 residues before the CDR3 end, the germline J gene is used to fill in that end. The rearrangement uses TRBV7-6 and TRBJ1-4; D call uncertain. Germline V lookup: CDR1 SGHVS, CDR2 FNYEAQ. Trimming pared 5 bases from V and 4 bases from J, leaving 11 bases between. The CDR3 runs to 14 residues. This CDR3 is CASSRRPGNEKLFF. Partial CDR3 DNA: TGTGCCAGCAGCCGAAGACCGGGTAATGAAAAA.

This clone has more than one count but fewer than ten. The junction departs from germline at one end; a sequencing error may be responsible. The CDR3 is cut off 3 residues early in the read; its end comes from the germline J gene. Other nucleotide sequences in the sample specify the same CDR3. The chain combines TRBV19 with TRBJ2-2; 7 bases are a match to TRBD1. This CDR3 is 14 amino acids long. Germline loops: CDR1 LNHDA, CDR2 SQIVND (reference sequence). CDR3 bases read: TGCGCCAGTAGCCACAGGGGTTCCACCGGGGAG. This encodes CASSHRGSTGE. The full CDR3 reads CASSHRGSTGELFF.

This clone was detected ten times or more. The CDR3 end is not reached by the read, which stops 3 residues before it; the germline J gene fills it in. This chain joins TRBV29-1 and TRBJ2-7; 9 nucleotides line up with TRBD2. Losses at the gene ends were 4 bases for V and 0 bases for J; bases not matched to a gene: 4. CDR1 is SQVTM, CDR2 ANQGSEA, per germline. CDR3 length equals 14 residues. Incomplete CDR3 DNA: TGCAGCGTTGCTAGCGGGGTGAGCTCCTACGAG. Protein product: CSVASGVSSYE. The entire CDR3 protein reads CSVASGVSSYEQYF.

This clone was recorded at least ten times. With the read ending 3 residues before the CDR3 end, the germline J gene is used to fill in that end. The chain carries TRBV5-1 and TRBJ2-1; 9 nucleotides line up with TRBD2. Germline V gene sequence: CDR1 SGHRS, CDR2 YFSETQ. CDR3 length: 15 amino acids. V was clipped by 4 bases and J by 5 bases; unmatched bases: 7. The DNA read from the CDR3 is TGCGCCAGCAGCCGCGGGACTAGCTTGAACAATGAG. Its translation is CASSRGTSLNNE. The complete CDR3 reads CASSRGTSLNNEQFF.

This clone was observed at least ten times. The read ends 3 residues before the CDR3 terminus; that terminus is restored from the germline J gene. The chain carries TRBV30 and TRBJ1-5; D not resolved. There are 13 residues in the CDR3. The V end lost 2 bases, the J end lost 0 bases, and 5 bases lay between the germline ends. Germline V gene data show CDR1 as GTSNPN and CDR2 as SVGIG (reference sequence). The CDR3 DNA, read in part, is TGTGCCTGGAGTCAGAGTAGCAATCAGCCC. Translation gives CAWSQSSNQP. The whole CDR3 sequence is CAWSQSSNQPQHF. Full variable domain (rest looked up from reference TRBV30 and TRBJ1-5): SQTIHQWPATLVQPVGSPLSLECTVEGTSNPNLYWYRQAAGRGLQLLFYSVGIGQISSEVPQNLSASRPQDRQFILSSKKLLLSDSGFYLCAWSQSSNQPQHFGDGTRLSIL.

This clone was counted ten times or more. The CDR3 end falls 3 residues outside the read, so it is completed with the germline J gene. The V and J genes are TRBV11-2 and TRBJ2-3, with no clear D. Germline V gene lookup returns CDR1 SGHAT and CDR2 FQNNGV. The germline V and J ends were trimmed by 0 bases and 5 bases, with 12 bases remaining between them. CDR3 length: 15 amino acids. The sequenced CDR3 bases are TGTGCCAGCAGCTTAGATCTGACTTATATAGATACG. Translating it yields CASSLDLTYIDT. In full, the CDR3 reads CASSLDLTYIDTQYF.

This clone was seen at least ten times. The chain's CDR3 is CATGVLNTGELFF. Incomplete CDR3 DNA: TGTGCTACCGGGGTGTTGAACACCGGGGAG. This chain links TRBV5-4 with TRBJ2-2; D perhaps matches TRBD2 (5 bases). The CDR3 end is not reached by the read, which stops 3 residues before it; the germline J gene fills it in. Germline CDR1 and CDR2: SGHNT and YYREEE (reference sequence). CDR3 size: 13 residues. The variable domain in full, with the rest retrieved from reference TRBV5-4 and TRBJ2-2, is ETGVTQSPTHLIKTRGQQVTLRCSSQSGHNTVSWYQQALGQGPQFIFQYYREEENGRGNFPPRFSGLQFPNYSSELNVNALELDDSALYLCATGVLNTGELFFGEGSRLTVL.

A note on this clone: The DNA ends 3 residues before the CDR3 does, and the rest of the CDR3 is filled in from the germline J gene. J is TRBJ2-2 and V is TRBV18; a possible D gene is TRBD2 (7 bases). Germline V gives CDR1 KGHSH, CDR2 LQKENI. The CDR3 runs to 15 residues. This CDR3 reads CASSRSQGGDEKLFF. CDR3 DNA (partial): TGTGCCAGCTCACGCTCACAGGGAGGGGATGAAAAG.

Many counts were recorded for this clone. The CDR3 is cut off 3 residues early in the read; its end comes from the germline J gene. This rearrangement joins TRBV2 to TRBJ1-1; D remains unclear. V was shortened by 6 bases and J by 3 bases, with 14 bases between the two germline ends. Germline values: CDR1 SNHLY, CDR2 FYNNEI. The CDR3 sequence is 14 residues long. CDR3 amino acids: CASRPGVGYTEAFF. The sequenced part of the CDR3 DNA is TGTGCCAGCAGACCAGGAGTAGGCTACACTGAA.

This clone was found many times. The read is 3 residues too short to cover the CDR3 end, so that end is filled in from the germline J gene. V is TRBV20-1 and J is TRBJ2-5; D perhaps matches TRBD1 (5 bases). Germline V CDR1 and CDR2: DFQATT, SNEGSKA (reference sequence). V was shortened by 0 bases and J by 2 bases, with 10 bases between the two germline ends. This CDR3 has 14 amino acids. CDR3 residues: CSARDWAGQETQYF. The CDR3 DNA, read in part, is TGCAGTGCTAGAGATTGGGCAGGGCAAGAGACC.

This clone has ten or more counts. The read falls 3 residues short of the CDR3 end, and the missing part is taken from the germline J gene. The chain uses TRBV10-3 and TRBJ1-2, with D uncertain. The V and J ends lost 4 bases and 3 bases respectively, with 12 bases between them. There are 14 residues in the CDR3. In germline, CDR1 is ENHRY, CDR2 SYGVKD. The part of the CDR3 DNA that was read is TGTGCCATCAGTGGTACGGGGATGGACTATGGC. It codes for CAISGTGMDYG. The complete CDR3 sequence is CAISGTGMDYGYTF.

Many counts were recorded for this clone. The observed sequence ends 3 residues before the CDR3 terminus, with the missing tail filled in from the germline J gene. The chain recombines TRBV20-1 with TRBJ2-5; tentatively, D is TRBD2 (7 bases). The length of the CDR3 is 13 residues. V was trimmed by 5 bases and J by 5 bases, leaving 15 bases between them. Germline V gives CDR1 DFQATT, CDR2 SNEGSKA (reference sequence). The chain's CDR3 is CSAPAGARETQYF. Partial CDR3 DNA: TGCAGTGCTCCGGCGGGGGCTAGGGAGACC.

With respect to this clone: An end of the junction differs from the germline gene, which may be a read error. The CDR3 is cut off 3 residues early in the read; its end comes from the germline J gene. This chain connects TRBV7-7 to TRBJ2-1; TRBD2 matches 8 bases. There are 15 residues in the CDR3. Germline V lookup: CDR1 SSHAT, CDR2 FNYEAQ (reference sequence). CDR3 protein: CASSPAGVGLNEQFF. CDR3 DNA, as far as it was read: TGTGCTAGCAGCCCAGCGGGAGTGGGCCTCAATGAG.

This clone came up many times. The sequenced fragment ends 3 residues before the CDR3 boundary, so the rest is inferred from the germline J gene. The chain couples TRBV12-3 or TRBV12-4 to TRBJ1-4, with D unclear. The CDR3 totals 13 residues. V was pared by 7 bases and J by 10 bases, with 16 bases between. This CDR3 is CASTGPARGKLFF. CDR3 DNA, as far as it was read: TGTGCCAGCACTGGACCAGCCCGGGGAAAA.

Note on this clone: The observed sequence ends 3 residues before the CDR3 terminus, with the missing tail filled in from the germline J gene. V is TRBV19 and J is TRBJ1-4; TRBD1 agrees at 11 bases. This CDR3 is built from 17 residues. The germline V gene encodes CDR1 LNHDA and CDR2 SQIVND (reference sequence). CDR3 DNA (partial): TGTGCCAGTAGTCCGGGACAGGGGGTAGCTGGGGCCAACGTA. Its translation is CASSPGQGVAGANV. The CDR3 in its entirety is CASSPGQGVAGANVLFF.

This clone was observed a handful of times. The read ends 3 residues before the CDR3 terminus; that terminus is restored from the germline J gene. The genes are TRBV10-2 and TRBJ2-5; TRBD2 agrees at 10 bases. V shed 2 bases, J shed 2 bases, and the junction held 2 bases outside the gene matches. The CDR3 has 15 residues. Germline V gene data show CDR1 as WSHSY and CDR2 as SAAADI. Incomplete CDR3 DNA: TGCGCCAGCAGTGAGGTTAGCGGGGGGCAAGAGACC. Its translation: CASSEVSGGQET. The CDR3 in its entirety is CASSEVSGGQETQYF.

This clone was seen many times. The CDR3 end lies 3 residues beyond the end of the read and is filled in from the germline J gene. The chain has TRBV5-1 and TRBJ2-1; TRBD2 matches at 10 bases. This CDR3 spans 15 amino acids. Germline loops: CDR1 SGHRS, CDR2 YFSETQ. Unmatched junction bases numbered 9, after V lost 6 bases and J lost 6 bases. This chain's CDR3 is CASTPRASGSNEQFF. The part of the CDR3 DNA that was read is TGCGCCAGCACCCCCAGAGCTAGCGGGAGCAATGAG.